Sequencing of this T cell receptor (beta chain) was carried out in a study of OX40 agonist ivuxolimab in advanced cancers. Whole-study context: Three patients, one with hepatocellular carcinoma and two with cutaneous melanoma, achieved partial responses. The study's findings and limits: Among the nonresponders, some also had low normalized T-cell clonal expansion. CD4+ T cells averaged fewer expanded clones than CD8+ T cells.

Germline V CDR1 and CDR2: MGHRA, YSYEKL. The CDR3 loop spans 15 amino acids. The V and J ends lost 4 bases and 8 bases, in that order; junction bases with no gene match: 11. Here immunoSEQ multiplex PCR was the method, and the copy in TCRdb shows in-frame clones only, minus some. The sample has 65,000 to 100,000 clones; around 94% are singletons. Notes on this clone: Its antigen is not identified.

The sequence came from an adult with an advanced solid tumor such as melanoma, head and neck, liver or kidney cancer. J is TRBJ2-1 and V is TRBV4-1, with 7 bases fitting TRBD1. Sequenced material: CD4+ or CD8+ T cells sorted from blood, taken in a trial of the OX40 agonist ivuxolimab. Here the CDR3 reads CASSLQGPRSDEQFF. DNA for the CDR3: TGCGCCAGCAGCCTACAGGGGCCCCGGAGCGATGAGCAGTTCTTC.